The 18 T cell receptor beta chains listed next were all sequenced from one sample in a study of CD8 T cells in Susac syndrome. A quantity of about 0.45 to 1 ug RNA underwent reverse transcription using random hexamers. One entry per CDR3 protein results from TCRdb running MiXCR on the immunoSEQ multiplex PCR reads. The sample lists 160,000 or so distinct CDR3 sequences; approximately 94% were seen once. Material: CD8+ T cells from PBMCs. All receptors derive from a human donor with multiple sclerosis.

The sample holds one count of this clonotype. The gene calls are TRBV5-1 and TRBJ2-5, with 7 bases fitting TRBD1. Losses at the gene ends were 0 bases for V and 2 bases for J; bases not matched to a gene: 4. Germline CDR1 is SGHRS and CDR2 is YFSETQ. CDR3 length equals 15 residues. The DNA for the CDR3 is TGCGCCAGCAGCTTGGTCGTACAGGGGCAAGAGACCCAGTACTTC. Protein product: CASSLVVQGQETQYF.

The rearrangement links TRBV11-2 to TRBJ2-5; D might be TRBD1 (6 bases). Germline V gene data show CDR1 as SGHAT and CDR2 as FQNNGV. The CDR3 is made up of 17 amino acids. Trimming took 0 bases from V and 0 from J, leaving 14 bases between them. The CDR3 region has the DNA TGTGCCAGCAGCTTAGAGGGTTGGACAGTATACCAAGAGACCCAGTACTTC. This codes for CASSLEGWTVYQETQYF.

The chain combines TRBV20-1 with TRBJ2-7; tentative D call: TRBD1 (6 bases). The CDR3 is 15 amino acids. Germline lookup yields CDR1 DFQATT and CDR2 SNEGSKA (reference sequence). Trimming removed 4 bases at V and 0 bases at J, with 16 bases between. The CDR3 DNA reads TGCAGTGCTATCGACAGACAGGAAAGCTCCTACGAGCAGTACTTC. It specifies CSAIDRQESSYEQYF.

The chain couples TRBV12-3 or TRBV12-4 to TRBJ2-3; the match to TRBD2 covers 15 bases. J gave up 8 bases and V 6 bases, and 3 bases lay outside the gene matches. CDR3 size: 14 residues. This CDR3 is CASRPGLAGGTQYF. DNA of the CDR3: TGTGCCAGCAGACCGGGACTAGCGGGGGGTACGCAGTATTTT.

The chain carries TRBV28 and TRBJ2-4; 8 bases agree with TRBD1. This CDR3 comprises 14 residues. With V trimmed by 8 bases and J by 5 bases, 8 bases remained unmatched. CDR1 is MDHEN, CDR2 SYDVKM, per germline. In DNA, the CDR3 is TGTGCCAGCTACCGGGACAGGATAGAAAACATTCAGTACTTC. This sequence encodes CASYRDRIENIQYF.

In DNA, the CDR3 is TGTGCCGCTCAAGGGTTGAACACTGAAGCTTTCTTT. It specifies CAAQGLNTEAFF. V is TRBV19 and J is TRBJ1-1; D gene uncertain. Germline V gene sequence: CDR1 LNHDA, CDR2 SQIVND (reference sequence). The V gene lost 11 bases and the J gene lost 0 bases, with 10 bases spanning the gap. The CDR3 totals 12 residues. The full variable domain, rest sourced from reference TRBV19 and TRBJ1-1, is DGGITQSPKYLFRKEGQNVTLSCEQNLNHDAMYWYRQDPGQGLRLIYYSQIVNDFQKGDIAEGYSVSREKKESFPLTVTSAQKNPTAFYLCAAQGLNTEAFFGQGTRLTVV.

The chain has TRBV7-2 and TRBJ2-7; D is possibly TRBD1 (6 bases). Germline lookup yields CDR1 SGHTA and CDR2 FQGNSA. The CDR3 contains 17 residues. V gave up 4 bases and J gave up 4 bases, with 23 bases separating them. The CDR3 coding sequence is TGTGCCAGCAGCTCCAAAGGGACGGGACACACGACTTACGAGCAGTACTTC. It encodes CASSSKGTGHTTYEQYF. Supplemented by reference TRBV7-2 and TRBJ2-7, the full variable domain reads GAGVSQSPSNKVTEKGKDVELRCDPISGHTALYWYRQSLGQGLEFLIYFQGNSAPDKSGLPSDRFSAERTGGSVSTLTIQRTQQEDSAVYLCASSSKGTGHTTYEQYFGPGTRLTVT.

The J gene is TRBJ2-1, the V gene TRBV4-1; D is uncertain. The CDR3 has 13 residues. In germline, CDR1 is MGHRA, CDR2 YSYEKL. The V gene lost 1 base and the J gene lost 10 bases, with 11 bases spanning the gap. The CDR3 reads CASSQGAVSEQFF. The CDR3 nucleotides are TGCGCCAGCAGCCAAGGGGCAGTTAGCGAGCAGTTCTTC.

The CDR3 sequence: CASRPLGLAGVSRETQYF. Written as DNA, the CDR3 is TGTGCCAGCAGACCACTAGGACTAGCGGGGGTATCGCGGGAGACCCAGTACTTC. J is TRBJ2-5 and V is TRBV6-1; 13 nucleotides align to TRBD2. Germline V CDR1 and CDR2: MNHNS, SASEGT. This CDR3 contains 18 residues. With 6 bases clipped from V and 5 bases from J, the junction kept 15 bases outside the gene matches.

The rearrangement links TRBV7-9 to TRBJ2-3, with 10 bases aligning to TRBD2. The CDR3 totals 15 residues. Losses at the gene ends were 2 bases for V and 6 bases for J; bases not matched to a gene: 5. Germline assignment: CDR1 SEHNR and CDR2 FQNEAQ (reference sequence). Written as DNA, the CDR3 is TGTGCCAGCAGCTTAAAAGCGGGGGGGCCTGATACGCAGTATTTT. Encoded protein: CASSLKAGGPDTQYF.

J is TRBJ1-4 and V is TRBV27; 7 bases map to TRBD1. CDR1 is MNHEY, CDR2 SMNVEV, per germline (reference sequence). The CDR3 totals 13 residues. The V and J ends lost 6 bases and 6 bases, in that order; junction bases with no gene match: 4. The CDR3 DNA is TGTGCCAGCAGCAGGGGGTCGCATGAAAAACTGTTTTTT. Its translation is CASSRGSHEKLFF.

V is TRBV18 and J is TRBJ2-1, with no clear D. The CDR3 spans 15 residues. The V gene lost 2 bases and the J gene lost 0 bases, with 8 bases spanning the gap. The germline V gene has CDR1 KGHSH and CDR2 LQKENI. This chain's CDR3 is CASSPAKSSYNEQFF. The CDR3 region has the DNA TGTGCCAGCTCACCAGCCAAGAGCTCCTACAATGAGCAGTTCTTC.

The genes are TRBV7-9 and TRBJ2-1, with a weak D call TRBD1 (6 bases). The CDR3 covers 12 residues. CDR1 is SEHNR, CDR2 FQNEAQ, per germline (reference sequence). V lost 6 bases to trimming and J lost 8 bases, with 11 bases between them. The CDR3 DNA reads TGTGCCAGCAGGGAACAGGGCTATGAGCAGTTCTTC. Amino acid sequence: CASREQGYEQFF.

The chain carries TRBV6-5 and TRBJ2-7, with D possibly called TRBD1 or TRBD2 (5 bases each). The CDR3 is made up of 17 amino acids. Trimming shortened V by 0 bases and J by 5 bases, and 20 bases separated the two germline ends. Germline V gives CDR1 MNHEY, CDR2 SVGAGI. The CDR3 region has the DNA TGTGCCAGCAGTTACTCGAGAAACTGGGGACCCGAAAACGAGCAGTACTTC. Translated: CASSYSRNWGPENEQYF.

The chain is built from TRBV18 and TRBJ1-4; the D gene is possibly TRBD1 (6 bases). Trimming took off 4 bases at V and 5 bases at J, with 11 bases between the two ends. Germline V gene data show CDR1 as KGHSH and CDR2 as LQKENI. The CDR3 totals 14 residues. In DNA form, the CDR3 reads TGTGCCAGCTCACGAGGGGGACTAAATGAAAAACTGTTTTTT. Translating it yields CASSRGGLNEKLFF.

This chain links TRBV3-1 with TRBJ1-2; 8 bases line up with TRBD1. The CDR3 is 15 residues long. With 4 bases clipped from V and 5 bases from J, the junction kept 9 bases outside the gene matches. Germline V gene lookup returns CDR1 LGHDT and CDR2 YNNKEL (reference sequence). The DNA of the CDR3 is TGTGCCAGCAGCCCGCGGACAGGGAAGCTGTATGGCTACACCTTC. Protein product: CASSPRTGKLYGYTF.

CDR3 residues: CASSLIRSQETQYF. CDR3 sequence (DNA): TGTGCCAGCAGTTTGATCCGTTCACAAGAGACCCAGTACTTC. This rearrangement joins TRBV12-3 or TRBV12-4 to TRBJ2-5; D gene ambiguous. V gave up 3 bases and J gave up 2 bases, with 10 bases separating them. The CDR3 loop spans 14 amino acids.

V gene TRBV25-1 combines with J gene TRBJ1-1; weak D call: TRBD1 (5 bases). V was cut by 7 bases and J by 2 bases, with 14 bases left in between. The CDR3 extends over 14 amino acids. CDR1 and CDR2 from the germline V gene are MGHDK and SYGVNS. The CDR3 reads CASTAGGINTEAFF. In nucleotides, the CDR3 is TGTGCCAGCACCGCGGGGGGAATCAACACTGAAGCTTTCTTT.